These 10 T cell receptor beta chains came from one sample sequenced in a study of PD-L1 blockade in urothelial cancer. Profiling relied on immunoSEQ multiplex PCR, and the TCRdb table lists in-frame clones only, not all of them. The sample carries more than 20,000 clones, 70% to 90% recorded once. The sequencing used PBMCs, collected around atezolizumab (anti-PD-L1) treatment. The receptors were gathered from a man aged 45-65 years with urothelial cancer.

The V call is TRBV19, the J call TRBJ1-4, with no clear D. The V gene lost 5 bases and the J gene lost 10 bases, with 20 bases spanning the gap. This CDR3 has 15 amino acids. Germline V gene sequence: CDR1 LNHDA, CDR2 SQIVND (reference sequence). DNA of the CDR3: TGTGCCAGTAGTTGGGAGGGCGCGGGATTGGGAAAACTGTTTTTT. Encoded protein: CASSWEGAGLGKLFF.

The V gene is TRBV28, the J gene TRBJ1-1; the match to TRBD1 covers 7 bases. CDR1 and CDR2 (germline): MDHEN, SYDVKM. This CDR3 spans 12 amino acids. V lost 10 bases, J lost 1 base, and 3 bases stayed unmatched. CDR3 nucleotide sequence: TGTGCCAACGGACAGGCGAACACTGAAGCTTTCTTT. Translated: CANGQANTEAFF. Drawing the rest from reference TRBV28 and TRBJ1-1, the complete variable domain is DVKVTQSSRYLVKRTGEKVFLECVQDMDHENMFWYRQDPGLGLRLIYFSYDVKMKEKGDIPEGYSVSREKKERFSLILESASTNQTSMYLCANGQANTEAFFGQGTRLTVV.

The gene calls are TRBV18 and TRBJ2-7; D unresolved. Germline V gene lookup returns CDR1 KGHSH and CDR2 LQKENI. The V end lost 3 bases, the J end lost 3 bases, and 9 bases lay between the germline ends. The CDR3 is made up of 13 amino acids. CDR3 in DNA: TGTGCCAGCTCACCCCCCGTCCTCTACGAGCAGTACTTC. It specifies CASSPPVLYEQYF.

The CDR3 protein is CATSRRTSGREGSYNEQFF. CDR3 nucleotide sequence: TGTGCCACCAGCAGACGGACTAGCGGGAGGGAGGGCTCCTACAATGAGCAGTTCTTC. The chain joins TRBV15 to TRBJ2-1; 15 bases line up with TRBD2. V lost 2 bases and J lost 0; bases outside the gene matches: 5. The length of the CDR3 is 19 residues. Germline-derived CDR1 and CDR2 are LNHNV and YYDKDF (reference sequence). Together with reference TRBV15 and TRBJ2-1, the CDR3 gives the full variable domain: DAMVIQNPRYQVTQFGKPVTLSCSQTLNHNVMYWYQQKSSQAPKLLFHYYDKDFNNEADTPDNFQSRRPNTSFCFLDIRSPGLGDTAMYLCATSRRTSGREGSYNEQFFGPGTRLTVL.

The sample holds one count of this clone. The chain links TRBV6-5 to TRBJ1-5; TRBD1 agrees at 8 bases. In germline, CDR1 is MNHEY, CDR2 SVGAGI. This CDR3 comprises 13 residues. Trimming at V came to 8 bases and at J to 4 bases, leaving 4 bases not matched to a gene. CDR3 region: CASQGTGNQPQHF. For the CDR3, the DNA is TGTGCCAGCCAAGGGACAGGTAATCAGCCCCAGCATTTT.

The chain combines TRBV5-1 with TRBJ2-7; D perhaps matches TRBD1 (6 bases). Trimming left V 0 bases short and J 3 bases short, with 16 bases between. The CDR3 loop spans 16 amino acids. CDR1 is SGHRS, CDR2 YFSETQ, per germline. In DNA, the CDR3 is TGCGCCAGCAGCTTGGGTTCAGGACAGACAATCTACGAGCAGTACTTC. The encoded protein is CASSLGSGQTIYEQYF.

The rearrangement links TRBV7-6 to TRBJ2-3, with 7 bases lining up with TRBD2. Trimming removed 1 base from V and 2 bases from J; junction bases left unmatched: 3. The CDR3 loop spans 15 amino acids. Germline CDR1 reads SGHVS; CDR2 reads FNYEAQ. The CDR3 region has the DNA TGTGCCAGCAGCTTAGGGACTAGTCTCACAGATACGCAGTATTTT. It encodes CASSLGTSLTDTQYF.

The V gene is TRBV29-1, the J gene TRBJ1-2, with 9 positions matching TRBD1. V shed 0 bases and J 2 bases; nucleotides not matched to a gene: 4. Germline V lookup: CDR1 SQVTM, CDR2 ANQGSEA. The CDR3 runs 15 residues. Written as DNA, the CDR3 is TGCAGCGTTGAAGAGGACAGGGGCGGCAACTATGGCTACACCTTC. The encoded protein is CSVEEDRGGNYGYTF.

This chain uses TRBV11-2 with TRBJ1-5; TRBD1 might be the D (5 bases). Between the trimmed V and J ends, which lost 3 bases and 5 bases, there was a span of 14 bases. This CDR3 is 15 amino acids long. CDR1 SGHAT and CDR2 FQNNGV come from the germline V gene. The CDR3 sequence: CASSLGSQGHQPQHF. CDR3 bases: TGTGCCAGCAGCTTGGGGTCGCAGGGTCATCAGCCCCAGCATTTT.

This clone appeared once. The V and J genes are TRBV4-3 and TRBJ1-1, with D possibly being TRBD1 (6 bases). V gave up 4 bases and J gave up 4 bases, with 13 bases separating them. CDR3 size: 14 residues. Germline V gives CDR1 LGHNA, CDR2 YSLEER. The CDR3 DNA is TGCGCCAGCAGCCCTGGGGGGGCGAGCACTGAAGCTTTCTTT. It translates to CASSPGGASTEAFF.